The 6 T cell receptor beta chains in this list originate from one sample, sequenced in a study of blood T cell repertoires in COVID-19. Clones were sequenced by immunoSEQ multiplex PCR, and TCRdb holds only the in-frame ones, with some missing. The sample includes fewer than 200,000 clones, approximately 85% of them seen just once. The sequencing sample was made of peripheral blood. The source of these receptors is a woman in her forties or fifties with COVID-19, enrolled during active disease.

V and J are TRBV6-5 and TRBJ1-2; 9 bases line up with TRBD1. The germline CDR1 and CDR2 sequences are MNHEY and SVGAGI. The CDR3 length is 14 residues. J was trimmed by 3 bases and V by 4 bases; bases with no gene match: 3. The CDR3 nucleotides are TGTGCCAGCAGTTCGGGACAGGGCTACTATGGCTACACCTTC. Translation: CASSSGQGYYGYTF.

This chain links TRBV3-1 (or the pseudogene TRBV3-2) with TRBJ2-7, with 11 nucleotides matching TRBD1. CDR1 is LGHDT, CDR2 YNNKEL, per germline (reference sequence). The CDR3 spans 14 residues. With V trimmed by 4 bases and J by 6 bases, 5 bases remained unmatched. This chain's CDR3 is CASSLGDRGFEQYF. In DNA, the CDR3 is TGTGCCAGCAGCCTAGGGGACAGGGGGTTCGAGCAGTACTTC.

V and J are TRBV5-1 and TRBJ2-5; 8 bases are a match to TRBD2. The length of the CDR3 is 14 residues. V lost 0 bases and J lost 4; bases outside the gene matches: 2. Per the germline V gene, CDR1 is SGHRS and CDR2 is YFSETQ. CDR3 bases: TGCGCCAGCAGCTTGGATGCGGGGGGAGAGACCCAGTACTTC. Translating it yields CASSLDAGGETQYF.

The rearrangement links TRBV5-5 to TRBJ1-2; a possible D gene is TRBD1 (6 bases). The V end was cut by 4 bases, the J end by 2 bases, with 12 bases between. The length of the CDR3 is 14 residues. CDR1 and CDR2 (germline): SGHKS, YYEKEE (reference sequence). As DNA, the CDR3 is TGTGCCAGCAGCGCCTACACAGGGAACTATGGCTACACCTTC. It is translated as CASSAYTGNYGYTF.

The rearrangement links TRBV13 to TRBJ2-5, with TRBD2 matching 13 bases. The junction had 8 bases not matched to a gene; V was cut back by 5 bases and J by 5 bases. The CDR3 is made up of 16 amino acids. Germline V gene lookup returns CDR1 PRHDT and CDR2 FYEKMQ (reference sequence). Here the CDR3 DNA reads TGTGCCAGCAGCGACCGACTAGCGGGGGGTCCTGAGACCCAGTACTTC. Its protein product is CASSDRLAGGPETQYF.

This clone was seen only once. The V and J genes are TRBV12-5 and TRBJ2-5; D remains ambiguous. Trimming left V 4 bases short and J 0 bases short, with 12 bases between. Germline values: CDR1 LGHNT, CDR2 FRNRAP. This CDR3 has 15 residues. CDR3 protein: CASGSGGAYQETQYF. CDR3 DNA sequence: TGTGCTAGTGGTTCCGGTGGAGCATACCAAGAGACCCAGTACTTC.